The 26 T cell receptor beta chains listed next were all sequenced from one sample in a study of cytomegalovirus exposure and HLA in healthy donors. Primers for the PCR totalled 60 Vbeta and 13 Jbeta. Sequencing used immunoSEQ multiplex PCR; TCRdb keeps in-frame clones, though not all of them. The data contain 200,000 to 250,000 clones, around four fifths of them seen just once; the ten biggest clones take up roughly 0.71%. Sequencing used PBMCs. The receptors come from a boy between 2 and 15 years old in good health and CMV-seronegative.

The DNA for the CDR3 is TGTGCCAGCAGCTTAAGGGGGAGGTACAGGAATTCACCCCTCCACTTT. Amino acid sequence: CASSLRGRYRNSPLHF. The chain couples TRBV7-3 to TRBJ1-6, with D possibly TRBD1 on 5 matching bases. Looked up from germline, CDR1 is SGHTA and CDR2 is FQGTGA. The CDR3 is made up of 16 amino acids. With 1 base removed from V and 7 bases from J, the gap between germline ends came to 14 bases.

V is TRBV5-6 and J is TRBJ2-5; 9 positions match TRBD2. CDR1 and CDR2 from the germline V gene are SGHDT and YYEEEE. The CDR3 covers 15 residues. J lost 5 bases, V lost 4 bases, and 9 bases had no gene match. For the CDR3, the DNA is TGTGCCAGCAGCCGACGGACTAGCGTCTACGAGACCCAGTACTTC. Translation: CASSRRTSVYETQYF. The full variable domain, in which reference TRBV5-6 and TRBJ2-5 provide the parts outside the CDR3, is DAGVTQSPTHLIKTRGQQVTLRCSPKSGHDTVSWYQQALGQGPQFIFQYYEEEERQRGNFPDRFSGHQFPNYSSELNVNALLLGDSALYLCASSRRTSVYETQYFGPGTRLLVL.

V and J are TRBV10-3 and TRBJ1-4; D is undetermined. The V gene's germline CDR1 is ENHRY and CDR2 SYGVKD. The CDR3 length is 12 residues. V lost 10 bases and J 10 bases, leaving 16 bases between the germline ends. Here the CDR3 DNA reads TGTGCCAGGCCCTTGAGGGCTGGAAAACTGTTTTTT. Encoded protein: CARPLRAGKLFF.

The chain is built from TRBV6-5 and TRBJ2-7; D is undetermined. This CDR3 comprises 13 residues. V was clipped by 5 bases and J by 0 bases, with 8 bases between them. Germline CDR1 is MNHEY and CDR2 is SVGAGI. The CDR3 nucleotides read TGTGCCAGCAGTCAGTTCATCTCCTACGAGCAGTACTTC. It translates to CASSQFISYEQYF.

As regards this clone: This sample includes further DNA sequences coding for the same CDR3. The V call is TRBV6-1, the J call TRBJ1-1; 8 bases map to TRBD1. V was pared by 7 bases and J by 5 bases, with 3 bases of the junction left unmatched. Germline V CDR1 and CDR2: MNHNS, SASEGT. The CDR3 extends over 12 amino acids. The CDR3 protein is CASTTGGTEAFF. The DNA of the CDR3 is TGTGCCAGCACAACAGGGGGGACTGAAGCTTTCTTT.

The chain carries TRBV7-9 and TRBJ2-3, with 9 bases identical to TRBD2. The CDR3 length is 16 residues. Germline V CDR1 and CDR2: SEHNR, FQNEAQ (reference sequence). The V and J ends lost 6 bases and 8 bases, in that order; junction bases with no gene match: 15. The CDR3 region is CASSPWTSEFRSTQYF. In nucleotides, the CDR3 is TGTGCCAGCAGTCCTTGGACTAGCGAGTTTCGGAGTACGCAGTATTTT.

This chain joins TRBV7-9 and TRBJ2-2; 7 bases align to TRBD2. Germline CDR1 and CDR2: SEHNR and FQNEAQ (reference sequence). With 1 base clipped from V and 4 bases from J, the junction kept 0 bases outside the gene matches. The CDR3 is 14 residues long. Here the CDR3 DNA reads TGTGCCAGCAGCTTAGGGGGGGGCACCGGGGAGCTGTTTTTT. Residues: CASSLGGGTGELFF.

The genes are TRBV19 and TRBJ2-2; weak D call: TRBD1 (6 bases). Germline CDR1 and CDR2: LNHDA and SQIVND (reference sequence). V was pared by 9 bases and J by 2 bases, with 13 bases between. The CDR3 is made up of 14 amino acids. The CDR3: CASGPDRNTGELFF. The DNA of the CDR3 is TGTGCCAGCGGACCGGACAGAAACACCGGGGAGCTGTTTTTT.

This clone was detected once. The chain recombines TRBV2 with TRBJ2-1; the match to TRBD2 covers 7 bases. V gave up 6 bases and J gave up 7 bases; unmatched junction bases: 9. The CDR3 is made up of 14 amino acids. CDR1 SNHLY and CDR2 FYNNEI come from the germline V gene. CDR3 residues: CASRRWGGSNEQFF. In nucleotides, the CDR3 is TGTGCCAGCAGGAGATGGGGGGGTTCAAATGAGCAGTTCTTC.

This clone was found a few times. The V call is TRBV12-5, the J call TRBJ2-7; 9 bases are shared with TRBD1. CDR3 length: 15 residues. CDR1 is LGHNT and CDR2 is FRNRAP in the germline V gene. Trimming at V came to 0 bases and at J to 3 bases, leaving 3 bases not matched to a gene. Here the CDR3 DNA reads TGTGCTAGTGGTTTGGTAGGGGACAGGGACTACGAGCAGTACTTC. It translates to CASGLVGDRDYEQYF. The full variable domain, completed using reference TRBV12-5 and TRBJ2-7, is DARVTQTPRHKVTEMGQEVTMRCQPILGHNTVFWYRQTMMQGLELLAYFRNRAPLDDSGMPKDRFSAEMPDATLATLKIQPSEPRDSAVYFCASGLVGDRDYEQYFGPGTRLTVT.

The gene calls are TRBV30 and TRBJ1-2; no definite D call. Germline CDR1 is GTSNPN and CDR2 is SVGIG (reference sequence). Trimming took 1 base from V and 8 from J, leaving 17 bases between them. The CDR3 consists of 14 residues. CDR3 region: CAWSGLREVRGYTF. CDR3 sequence (DNA): TGTGCCTGGAGTGGACTACGGGAGGTCAGGGGCTACACCTTC.

The J gene is TRBJ2-1, the V gene TRBV11-2; 7 positions agree with TRBD1. The junction had 2 bases not matched to a gene; V was cut back by 5 bases and J by 4 bases. In germline, CDR1 is SGHAT, CDR2 FQNNGV. The CDR3 is 13 residues long. The DNA for the CDR3 is TGTGCCAGCAGCCCAGGGGGTTACAATGAGCAGTTCTTC. Its protein is CASSPGGYNEQFF. Combining the CDR3 with reference TRBV11-2 and TRBJ2-1 gives the whole variable domain EAGVAQSPRYKIIEKRQSVAFWCNPISGHATLYWYQQILGQGPKLLIQFQNNGVVDDSQLPKDRFSAERLKGVDSTLKIQPAKLEDSAVYLCASSPGGYNEQFFGPGTRLTVL.

This chain joins TRBV7-8 and TRBJ2-1; 10 nucleotides agree with TRBD2. This CDR3 comprises 15 residues. Trimming took 5 bases from V and 2 from J; bases not matched to a gene: 3. The germline gives CDR1 SGHVS, CDR2 FQNEAQ. Here the CDR3 DNA reads TGTGCCAGCAGCCCCGGACTAGCGGCCTACAATGAGCAGTTCTTC. This gives the protein CASSPGLAAYNEQFF. Looking up the rest from reference TRBV7-8 and TRBJ2-1 gives the full variable domain: GAGVSQSPRYKVAKRGQDVALRCDPISGHVSLFWYQQALGQGPEFLTYFQNEAQLDKSGLPSDRFFAERPEGSVSTLKIQRTQQEDSAVYLCASSPGLAAYNEQFFGPGTRLTVL.

This chain connects TRBV7-6 to TRBJ2-7; tentative D call: TRBD1 (6 bases). The CDR3 is 15 residues long. Trimming cost V 0 bases and J 4 bases, with 13 bases left between them. In germline, CDR1 is SGHVS, CDR2 FNYEAQ. The CDR3 sequence: CASSLAATGSYEQYF. DNA of the CDR3: TGTGCCAGCAGCTTAGCAGCGACAGGAAGTTACGAGCAGTACTTC.

The genes are TRBV2 and TRBJ2-5, with TRBD2 identical over 7 bases. The DNA end favors TRBJ2-7, so the J call may be wrong. In germline, CDR1 is SNHLY, CDR2 FYNNEI. The CDR3 is 13 amino acids. The CDR3 coding sequence is TGTGCCAGCAGTAACCGACTAGCAGGCGAGCAGTACTTC. It specifies CASSNRLAGEQYF.

The J gene is TRBJ1-1, the V gene TRBV11-2, with D perhaps matching TRBD1 (5 bases). V gave up 5 bases and J gave up 1 base, with 17 bases separating them. Germline V gene lookup returns CDR1 SGHAT and CDR2 FQNNGV. This CDR3 contains 16 residues. CDR3 sequence (DNA): TGTGCCAGCAGCCTTTTACGCGGGGACCGGAACACTGAAGCTTTCTTT. Protein product: CASSLLRGDRNTEAFF.

This clone came up a few times. J is TRBJ1-4 and V is TRBV2, with 9 bases aligning to TRBD1. There are 13 residues in the CDR3. The germline V gene has CDR1 SNHLY and CDR2 FYNNEI. The junction had 4 bases not matched to a gene; V was cut back by 9 bases and J by 5 bases. The CDR3 loop reads CASRTGDNEKLFF. The CDR3 DNA is TGTGCCAGTCGGACAGGGGACAATGAAAAACTGTTTTTT. Supplemented by reference TRBV2 and TRBJ1-4, the full variable domain reads EPEVTQTPSHQVTQMGQEVILRCVPISNHLYFYWYRQILGQKVEFLVSFYNNEISEKSEIFDDQFSVERPDGSNFTLKIRSTKLEDSAMYFCASRTGDNEKLFFGSGTQLSVL.

The gene calls are TRBV6-5 and TRBJ2-5; no reliable D call. CDR3 length: 14 amino acids. Germline CDR1 reads MNHEY; CDR2 reads SVGAGI. The V gene lost 5 bases and the J gene lost 1 base, with 11 bases spanning the gap. The CDR3 nucleotides read TGTGCCAGCAGTGAGGAACATTTCCAAGAGACCCAGTACTTC. Translated, it gives CASSEEHFQETQYF.

The rearrangement joins TRBV6-1 to TRBJ2-1, with 7 positions matching TRBD1. Germline loops: CDR1 MNHNS, CDR2 SASEGT. J was trimmed by 4 bases and V by 1 base; bases with no gene match: 16. CDR3 length equals 19 residues. The CDR3 here is CASSEGVGQGDPFYNEQFF. The CDR3 nucleotides read TGTGCCAGCAGTGAAGGGGTGGGGCAGGGGGACCCTTTTTACAATGAGCAGTTCTTC.

In nucleotides, the CDR3 is TGCAGCGTGGCGGGGGGGTACACCGGGGAGCTGTTTTTT. Amino acids: CSVAGGYTGELFF. The V and J genes are TRBV29-1 and TRBJ2-2; 9 bases fit TRBD2. V gave up 6 bases and J gave up 3 bases; unmatched junction bases: 2. This CDR3 region has 13 residues. The germline CDR1 and CDR2 sequences are SQVTM and ANQGSEA.

The CDR3 DNA follows: TGTGCCAGCAGCTTCTTACATTCAAATGAAAAACTGTTTTTT. It specifies CASSFLHSNEKLFF. This sequence joins TRBV5-6 and TRBJ1-4; unclear D gene. Trimming left V 2 bases short and J 5 bases short, with 10 bases between. The V gene's germline CDR1 is SGHDT and CDR2 YYEEEE. CDR3 size: 14 residues.

The chain has TRBV6-6 and TRBJ1-5, with 8 bases identical to TRBD1. From germline, CDR1 is MNHNY and CDR2 SVGAGI (reference sequence). The CDR3 covers 15 residues. V was clipped by 4 bases and J by 5 bases; unmatched bases: 7. The CDR3 here is CASSSRGTGHQPQHF. CDR3 sequence (DNA): TGTGCCAGCAGTTCCCGGGGGACAGGCCATCAGCCCCAGCATTTT.

This sequence joins TRBV27 and TRBJ2-7; possibly TRBD2 for D (5 bases). In germline, CDR1 is MNHEY, CDR2 SMNVEV (reference sequence). V lost 2 bases and J lost 7, with 9 bases in between. This CDR3 region has 12 residues. The CDR3, as DNA: TGTGCCAGCAGTTTAAATTCGGGAGAGCAGTACTTC. This translates into CASSLNSGEQYF.

The genes are TRBV29-1 and TRBJ2-2, with 10 bases lining up with TRBD1. Germline CDR1 and CDR2: SQVTM and ANQGSEA. The J segment lost 3 bases and the V segment lost 7 bases, leaving 5 bases of the junction unmatched. The CDR3 totals 14 residues. The CDR3 DNA reads as TGCAGCGGATGGACAGGGGGAGACACCGGGGAGCTGTTTTTT. Its translation: CSGWTGGDTGELFF.

J is TRBJ1-2 and V is TRBV9; 9 nucleotides line up with TRBD1. With V trimmed by 2 bases and J by 1 base, 6 bases remained unmatched. The CDR3 is made up of 16 amino acids. The germline V gene encodes CDR1 SGDLS and CDR2 YYNGEE. CDR3 DNA: TGTGCCAGCAGCGTTACAGGGGGCGGCGGTAACTATGGCTACACCTTC. Translating gives CASSVTGGGGNYGYTF.

The rearrangement uses TRBV2 and TRBJ2-5, with unresolved D. V dropped 3 bases and J dropped 5 bases, with 4 bases sitting between them. CDR1 is SNHLY and CDR2 is FYNNEI in the germline V gene. The CDR3 totals 11 residues. CDR3 nucleotides: TGTGCCAGCAGTGATCATGAGACCCAGTACTTC. Amino acids: CASSDHETQYF.